Each of the 27 T cell receptor beta chains below was sequenced from the same sample in a study of control samples from healthy donors and cancer patients. Produced via immunoSEQ multiplex PCR; TCRdb's table is partial and in-frame only. The data show more than 85,000 clones, just over 90% seen once. The sample taken for sequencing was blood. These receptors were obtained from a human donor in good health. The donor label of this sample is uncertain.

This clone was recorded once. The chain has TRBV7-9 and TRBJ1-4, with D possibly being TRBD1 (6 bases). Germline loops: CDR1 SEHNR, CDR2 FQNEAQ (reference sequence). Trimming cost V 6 bases and J 6 bases, with 14 bases left between them. This CDR3 region has 14 residues. CDR3 sequence: CASRAGTTHEKLFF. The CDR3 DNA sequence: TGTGCCAGCAGGGCCGGGACAACCCATGAAAAACTGTTTTTT.

CDR3 coding DNA: TGTGCCAGCAGTTACGCAGGGACAGCTATTAACTATGGCTACACCTTC. It encodes CASSYAGTAINYGYTF. The chain recombines TRBV6-6 with TRBJ1-2; TRBD1 matches 7 bases. CDR3 size: 16 residues. V trimming: 2 bases; J trimming: 1 base; junction bases outside the gene matches: 7. Per germline, CDR1 MNHNY and CDR2 SVGAGI (reference sequence).

The chain has TRBV27 and TRBJ2-3; D is perhaps TRBD1 (6 bases). This CDR3 has 16 residues. V shed 7 bases and J shed 8 bases, with 25 bases lying between them. Germline V gives CDR1 MNHEY, CDR2 SMNVEV (reference sequence). CDR3 amino acids: CASIKQGLGYFGTQYF. The CDR3 DNA follows: TGTGCCAGCATCAAACAGGGCTTGGGTTATTTTGGTACGCAGTATTTT.

This clone has a handful of counts. The chain is built from TRBV11-2 and TRBJ1-3; D is ambiguous. The CDR3 has 15 amino acids. Trimming cost V 5 bases and J 3 bases, with 14 bases left between them. Germline loops: CDR1 SGHAT, CDR2 FQNNGV. CDR3 in DNA: TGTGCCAGCAGCCCTCTGTGGGGTCGTGGAAACACCATATATTTT. Protein: CASSPLWGRGNTIYF. Full variable domain (missing parts from reference TRBV11-2 and TRBJ1-3): EAGVAQSPRYKIIEKRQSVAFWCNPISGHATLYWYQQILGQGPKLLIQFQNNGVVDDSQLPKDRFSAERLKGVDSTLKIQPAKLEDSAVYLCASSPLWGRGNTIYFGEGSWLTVV.

The chain couples TRBV25-1 to TRBJ2-5; 7 bases map to TRBD2. This CDR3 is 14 amino acids long. V dropped 4 bases and J dropped 5; count of bases not matched to a gene: 7. Germline V lookup: CDR1 MGHDK, CDR2 SYGVNS. CDR3 DNA sequence: TGTGCCAGCAGTGCCCCAGCGGGGCCCGAGACCCAGTACTTC. This translates into CASSAPAGPETQYF.

The rearrangement links TRBV19 to TRBJ2-1; D is unclear. Trimming removed 1 base at V and 6 bases at J, with 7 bases between. The CDR3 consists of 13 residues. Germline-derived CDR1 and CDR2 are LNHDA and SQIVND (reference sequence). The CDR3 here is CASSIGDRNEQFF. DNA of the CDR3: TGTGCCAGTAGTATAGGAGATCGCAATGAGCAGTTCTTC.

The J gene is TRBJ1-1, the V gene TRBV19, with TRBD1 matching over 8 bases. Germline V gene lookup returns CDR1 LNHDA and CDR2 SQIVND (reference sequence). The CDR3 spans 15 residues. V shed 3 bases, J shed 6 bases, and the junction held 9 bases outside the gene matches. This CDR3 is CASSISGGPLAEAFF. CDR3 sequence (DNA): TGTGCCAGTAGTATTTCAGGGGGCCCCTTGGCTGAAGCTTTCTTT.

In this sample, this clone turned up once. This rearrangement joins TRBV2 to TRBJ2-1; 14 nucleotides agree with TRBD2. Germline loops: CDR1 SNHLY, CDR2 FYNNEI. Trimming took 7 bases from V and 8 from J; bases not matched to a gene: 7. The CDR3 spans 15 residues. The CDR3 bases are TGTGCCAGCATGAATAGACTAGCGGGGGGGCATGAGCAGTTCTTC. This translates into CASMNRLAGGHEQFF. Full variable domain (rest looked up from reference TRBV2 and TRBJ2-1): EPEVTQTPSHQVTQMGQEVILRCVPISNHLYFYWYRQILGQKVEFLVSFYNNEISEKSEIFDDQFSVERPDGSNFTLKIRSTKLEDSAMYFCASMNRLAGGHEQFFGPGTRLTVL.

J is TRBJ2-7 and V is TRBV23-1, with TRBD1 matching over 7 bases. TRBV23-1 is identified as an open reading frame with a role that is uncertain. The CDR3 runs 13 residues. V gave up 0 bases and J gave up 5 bases; unmatched junction bases: 1. CDR3 region: CASSQSTGHEQYF. The CDR3 nucleotides read TGCGCCAGCAGTCAATCGACAGGGCACGAGCAGTACTTC.

This rearrangement joins TRBV6-1 to TRBJ1-3; D is perhaps TRBD1 (5 bases). CDR1 and CDR2 from the germline V gene are MNHNS and SASEGT. V was trimmed by 3 bases and J by 2 bases, leaving 23 bases between them. CDR3 length: 19 amino acids. The CDR3 region is CASSDPPETVLSPGNTIYF. CDR3 DNA: TGTGCCAGCAGTGACCCACCAGAGACAGTTCTTTCCCCTGGAAACACCATATATTTT.

The rearrangement joins TRBV14 to TRBJ2-7; D uncertain. CDR1 and CDR2 (germline): SGHDN, FVKESK. The CDR3 runs 12 residues. Between the trimmed V and J ends, which lost 5 bases and 6 bases, there was a span of 11 bases. CDR3 sequence (DNA): TGTGCCAGCAGCGTTTTCCGTAGCGAGCAGTACTTC. It is translated as CASSVFRSEQYF.

The rearrangement uses TRBV2 and TRBJ1-4; possible D gene TRBD1, 5 bases. Germline V gives CDR1 SNHLY, CDR2 FYNNEI. There are 13 residues in the CDR3. The V end lost 8 bases, the J end lost 4 bases, and 11 bases lay between the germline ends. CDR3 nucleotide sequence: TGTGCCAGCTATGGACACCTTAATGAAAAACTGTTTTTT. Protein sequence: CASYGHLNEKLFF.

There are many counts of this clone. V usage is TRBV2 and J usage is TRBJ2-7; no firm D call. V was shortened by 7 bases and J by 5 bases, with 9 bases between the two germline ends. Germline CDR1 reads SNHLY; CDR2 reads FYNNEI. This CDR3 region has 11 residues. The CDR3 DNA reads TGTGCCAGCAAACCGTCCAACGAGCAGTACTTC. Translating gives CASKPSNEQYF.

This chain joins TRBV13 and TRBJ1-3, with a weak D call TRBD1 (6 bases). The ends were cut back, 5 bases at V and 0 bases at J, with 11 bases in the middle. Germline lookup yields CDR1 PRHDT and CDR2 FYEKMQ (reference sequence). The CDR3 length is 15 residues. The CDR3 here is CASSPGTNSGNTIYF. For the CDR3, the DNA is TGTGCCAGCAGCCCCGGGACAAACTCTGGAAACACCATATATTTT.

The rearrangement joins TRBV2 to TRBJ2-3; 7 bases fit TRBD1. CDR1 is SNHLY and CDR2 is FYNNEI in the germline V gene. Losses at the gene ends were 4 bases for V and 1 base for J; bases not matched to a gene: 2. This CDR3 has 14 amino acids. CDR3 bases: TGTGCCAGCAGTGGACAGGGCGGCACAGATACGCAGTATTTT. Translating gives CASSGQGGTDTQYF.

V and J are TRBV4-1 and TRBJ2-2, with TRBD2 identical over 9 bases. Looked up from germline, CDR1 is MGHRA and CDR2 is YSYEKL. With 6 bases clipped from V and 0 bases from J, the junction kept 8 bases outside the gene matches. The CDR3 runs 17 residues. The CDR3 reads CASRDFLAGTNTGELFF. The CDR3 coding sequence is TGCGCCAGCAGAGATTTCCTAGCGGGGACGAACACCGGGGAGCTGTTTTTT.

This sequence joins TRBV7-2 and TRBJ1-3; D is unresolved. The V gene lost 2 bases and the J gene lost 0 bases, with 11 bases spanning the gap. The V gene's germline CDR1 is SGHTA and CDR2 FQGNSA. This CDR3 is built from 16 residues. The CDR3 bases are TGTGCCAGCAGCTTAAACCCTCCGGTCTCTGGAAACACCATATATTTT. Its protein is CASSLNPPVSGNTIYF.

This sequence joins TRBV18 and TRBJ1-5; perhaps TRBD1 as D (5 bases). The CDR3 is 14 amino acids. V shed 3 bases and J shed 8 bases, with 14 bases lying between them. CDR1 KGHSH and CDR2 LQKENI come from the germline V gene. The CDR3 sequence is CASSPRRGGEPQHF. The CDR3 bases are TGTGCCAGCTCACCGAGGCGGGGAGGGGAGCCCCAGCATTTT. Combining the CDR3 with reference TRBV18 and TRBJ1-5 gives the whole variable domain NAGVMQNPRHLVRRRGQEARLRCSPMKGHSHVYWYRQLPEEGLKFMVYLQKENIIDESGMPKERFSAEFPKEGPSILRIQQVVRGDSAAYFCASSPRRGGEPQHFGDGTRLSIL.

J is TRBJ1-1 and V is TRBV25-1, with TRBD1 identical over 9 bases. V was pared by 2 bases and J by 7 bases, with 8 bases of the junction left unmatched. The CDR3 extends over 15 amino acids. Germline CDR1 reads MGHDK; CDR2 reads SYGVNS. The CDR3 spells CASSEKDRGWDEAFF. The CDR3 region has the DNA TGTGCCAGCAGTGAAAAAGACAGGGGGTGGGATGAAGCTTTCTTT.

This clone was recorded once. The gene calls are TRBV10-3 and TRBJ2-3; D call uncertain. The CDR3 sequence is 11 residues long. V was pared by 8 bases and J by 4 bases, with 7 bases between. CDR1 is ENHRY and CDR2 is SYGVKD in the germline V gene. The CDR3 protein is CAIGPSDTQYF. The CDR3 coding sequence is TGTGCCATCGGCCCCTCAGATACGCAGTATTTT.

This sequence joins TRBV7-6 and TRBJ1-1, with D uncertain. This CDR3 region has 15 residues. The germline CDR1 and CDR2 sequences are SGHVS and FNYEAQ. V gave up 2 bases and J gave up 5 bases, with 15 bases separating them. CDR3 loop: CASSLNPWELTEAFF. CDR3 bases: TGTGCCAGCAGCTTAAACCCATGGGAGTTAACTGAAGCTTTCTTT.

The chain combines TRBV5-4 with TRBJ2-7; 12 nucleotides line up with TRBD1. This CDR3 contains 16 residues. The germline V gene has CDR1 SGHNT and CDR2 YYREEE (reference sequence). With V trimmed by 4 bases and J by 3 bases, 8 bases remained unmatched. The CDR3: CASSRGTGGVFYEQYF. DNA for the CDR3: TGTGCCAGCAGCAGGGGGACAGGGGGCGTTTTCTACGAGCAGTACTTC.

About this clone: Likely a read error: the CDR3 ends without its conserved phenylalanine or tryptophan. The rearrangement uses TRBV10-3 and TRBJ1-2; D is ambiguous. V lost 5 bases and J 6 bases, leaving 28 bases between the germline ends. CDR3 size: 18 residues. CDR1 ENHRY and CDR2 SYGVKD come from the germline V gene. The CDR3 region is CAISSLEGNLPTFNGYTV. The CDR3 DNA reads as TGTGCCATCAGTAGTCTGGAAGGGAATCTCCCCACCTTCAATGGCTACACCGTC.

This clone occurred once. V is TRBV6-5 and J is TRBJ2-2; 7 nucleotides agree with TRBD1. V was pared by 5 bases and J by 1 base, with 1 base of the junction left unmatched. The CDR3 is 14 amino acids. Germline CDR1 is MNHEY and CDR2 is SVGAGI. The CDR3 here is CASSRQGNTGELFF. In DNA form, the CDR3 reads TGTGCCAGCAGTCGACAGGGGAACACCGGGGAGCTGTTTTTT.

The chain uses TRBV6-5 and TRBJ2-7; the D gene is possibly TRBD2 (6 bases). The V gene lost 8 bases and the J gene lost 2 bases, with 13 bases spanning the gap. Germline-derived CDR1 and CDR2 are MNHEY and SVGAGI. This CDR3 contains 13 residues. The CDR3 here is CASGGTQTYEQYV. The CDR3 DNA follows: TGTGCCAGCGGGGGGACTCAGACCTACGAGCAGTACGTC.

This clone was seen once. J is TRBJ1-2 and V is TRBV9; D gene unclear. Germline loops: CDR1 SGDLS, CDR2 YYNGEE. This CDR3 has 12 residues. V was cut by 0 bases and J by 6 bases, with 6 bases left in between. The CDR3, as DNA: TGTGCCAGCAGCGTAGGGTTCGATGGCTACACCTTC. Its translation is CASSVGFDGYTF.

The chain links TRBV27 to TRBJ1-4, with D possibly TRBD1 on 5 matching bases. V dropped 2 bases and J dropped 8 bases, with 12 bases sitting between them. CDR1 MNHEY and CDR2 SMNVEV come from the germline V gene (reference sequence). This CDR3 is 14 amino acids long. CDR3 nucleotide sequence: TGTGCCAGCAGTTTAGTGGGGCTGAGGGAAAAACTGTTTTTT. It codes for CASSLVGLREKLFF.